This TCR beta chain was captured by sequencing in a study of blood T cell repertoires in COVID-19. Across the study: The study drew acute and convalescent COVID-19 samples from the United States, Italy and Spain. T cells, B-cell-depleted T cells, or PBMCs provided the cDNA or gDNA that served as material.

The CDR3 sequence is 14 residues long. V shed 3 bases, J shed 9 bases, and the junction held 7 bases outside the gene matches. Germline CDR1 MRHNA, CDR2 SNTAGT. Authors' methods: Reference gene primer amplification gave estimated nucleated cell counts. The repertoire was sequenced with immunoSEQ multiplex PCR; TCRdb's copy has only in-frame clones and lacks some. That table furnishes V, J and clone size, whereas the DNA furnished D and trimming. The sample includes 230,000 or so clones, 89% of them seen just once. The source material was peripheral blood. The rearrangement links TRBV6-4 to TRBJ2-1, with 8 bases identical to TRBD1. The sequence was collected from a woman between 40 and 55 years old who had recovered from COVID-19. CDR3 protein: CASSEVWTGTEQFF. CDR3 DNA sequence: TGTGCCAGCAGTGAAGTTTGGACAGGGACTGAGCAGTTCTTC.